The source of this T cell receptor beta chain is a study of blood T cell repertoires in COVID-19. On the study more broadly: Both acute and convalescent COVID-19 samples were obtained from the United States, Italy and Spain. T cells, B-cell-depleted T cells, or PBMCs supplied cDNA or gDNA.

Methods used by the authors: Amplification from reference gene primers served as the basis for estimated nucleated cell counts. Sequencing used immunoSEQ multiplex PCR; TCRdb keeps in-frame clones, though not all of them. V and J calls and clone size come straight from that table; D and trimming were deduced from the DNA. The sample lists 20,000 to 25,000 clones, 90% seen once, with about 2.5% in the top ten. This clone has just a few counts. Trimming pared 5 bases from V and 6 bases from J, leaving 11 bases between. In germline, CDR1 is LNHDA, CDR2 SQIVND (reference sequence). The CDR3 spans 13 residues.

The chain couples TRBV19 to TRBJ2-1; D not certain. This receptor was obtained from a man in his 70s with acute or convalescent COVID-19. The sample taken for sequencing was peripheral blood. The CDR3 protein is CASSLPPGNEQFF. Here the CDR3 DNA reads TGTGCCAGTAGTCTCCCCCCGGGCAATGAGCAGTTCTTC.